A selection of T cell receptor beta chains follows, all from one sample in a study of control samples from healthy donors and cancer patients. Libraries were prepared by immunoSEQ multiplex PCR; TCRdb keeps only in-frame clonotypes and omits some of them. Among about 100,000 clones listed, approximately 80% were seen once. Sequenced: blood. These receptors all stem from a man between 18 and 29 years old in good health. CDR3s include the opening cysteine and the closing phenylalanine or tryptophan. D genes are given only for firm matches. Only some rows state a clone size, as once, few, many or a class for expanded clones.

CDR3: CASSIVPGSYGYTF; DNA: TGTGCCAGTAGTATTGTCCCCGGGAGCTATGGCTACACCTTC; size: .; D: .; J: TRBJ1-2; V: TRBV19; length: 14
CDR3: CASRSVVIANTGELFF; DNA: TGTGCCAGCCGATCCGTAGTAATAGCGAACACCGGGGAGCTGTTTTTT; size: .; D: .; J: TRBJ2-2; V: TRBV11-2; length: 16
CDR3: CSVEPGGYTNTEAFF; DNA: TGCAGCGTTGAACCGGGGGGTTATACGAACACTGAAGCTTTCTTT; size: .; D: .; J: TRBJ1-1; V: TRBV29-1; length: 15
CDR3: CASTSPGYEQYF; DNA: TGTGCCAGCACGTCGCCTGGGTACGAGCAGTACTTC; size: .; D: .; J: TRBJ2-7; V: TRBV28; length: 12
CDR3: CATSDWRGGYTF; DNA: TGTGCCACCAGTGATTGGAGGGGAGGCTACACCTTC; size: .; D: .; J: TRBJ1-2; V: TRBV24-1; length: 12
CDR3: CASSPQVNYGYTF; DNA: TGTGCCAGCAGTCCACAGGTTAACTATGGCTACACCTTC; size: .; D: .; J: TRBJ1-2; V: TRBV6-5; length: 13
CDR3: CASSLGQFSQPQHF; DNA: TGTGCCAGCAGCCTAGGACAGTTCAGTCAGCCCCAGCATTTT; size: .; D: .; J: TRBJ1-5; V: TRBV4-2; length: 14
CDR3: CASSLGSTEAFF; DNA: TGCGCCAGCAGCTTGGGGAGCACTGAAGCTTTCTTT; size: .; D: .; J: TRBJ1-1; V: TRBV5-1; length: 12
CDR3: CASSFDGRYQETQYF; DNA: TGTGCCAGCAGTTTCGATGGACGGTACCAAGAGACCCAGTACTTC; size: .; D: .; J: TRBJ2-5; V: TRBV6-5; length: 15
CDR3: CASSLDRLEQYF; DNA: TGTGCCAGCAGCTTAGATAGGCTCGAGCAGTACTTC; size: .; D: .; J: TRBJ2-7; V: TRBV7-9; length: 12
CDR3: CASSSLNQGYNQPQHF; DNA: TGCGCCAGCAGTAGTCTTAACCAGGGGTACAATCAGCCCCAGCATTTT; size: .; D: .; J: TRBJ1-5; V: TRBV10-2; length: 16
CDR3: CASSQDMRLAGGRTQYF; DNA: TGCGCCAGCAGCCAAGATATGAGACTAGCGGGGGGACGTACGCAGTATTTT; size: .; D: TRBD2; J: TRBJ2-3; V: TRBV4-1; length: 17
CDR3: CASSFSPGGNTIYF; DNA: TGTGCCAGCAGCTTCTCACCGGGAGGAAACACCATATATTTT; size: once; D: .; J: TRBJ1-3; V: TRBV11-2; length: 14
CDR3: CASRQLQGARLDGYTF; DNA: TGTGCCAGCAGGCAACTCCAGGGGGCGAGGTTAGATGGCTACACCTTC; size: .; D: TRBD1; J: TRBJ1-2; V: TRBV27; length: 16
CDR3: CASSLGSHTIYF; DNA: TGTGCCAGCAGCTTAGGTTCCCACACCATATATTTT; size: .; D: .; J: TRBJ1-3; V: TRBV11-2; length: 12
CDR3: CATRPEGYGYTF; DNA: TGTGCCACCCGACCTGAGGGCTATGGCTACACCTTC; size: .; D: .; J: TRBJ1-2; V: TRBV19; length: 12
CDR3: CASSLGGERSDTQYF; DNA: TGTGCCAGCAGTTTAGGGGGGGAGCGGTCAGATACGCAGTATTTT; size: .; D: TRBD2; J: TRBJ2-3; V: TRBV28; length: 15
CDR3: CASSPSDGGGKTQYF; DNA: TGCGCCAGCAGCCCGTCCGACGGGGGAGGGAAGACCCAGTACTTC; size: once; D: TRBD2; J: TRBJ2-5; V: TRBV5-1; length: 15
CDR3: CASSRGYNQPQHF; DNA: TGTGCCAGCAGTCGGGGGTACAATCAGCCCCAGCATTTT; size: .; D: .; J: TRBJ1-5; V: TRBV27; length: 13
CDR3: CASTPGSGGGNTQYF; DNA: TGTGCCAGTACCCCGGGGAGCGGGGGCGGAAATACGCAGTATTTT; size: .; D: TRBD2; J: TRBJ2-3; V: TRBV19; length: 15
CDR3: CASSTGVGEQFF; DNA: TGTGCCAGCAGCACAGGGGTTGGTGAGCAGTTCTTC; size: .; D: TRBD1; J: TRBJ2-1; V: TRBV7-8; length: 12
CDR3: CASSLEGALSGGGNTGELFF; DNA: TGTGCCAGCAGTTTAGAGGGGGCGTTGTCAGGTGGGGGGAACACCGGGGAGCTGTTTTTT; size: .; D: TRBD1; J: TRBJ2-2; V: TRBV27; length: 20
CDR3: CASSPSLSGNTIYF; DNA: TGTGCCAGCAGCCCGTCCCTCTCTGGAAACACCATATATTTT; size: .; D: .; J: TRBJ1-3; V: TRBV5-4; length: 14